Following are 7 T cell receptor beta chains from one sample sequenced in a study of molecular identifiers for immune sequencing clone quantification. TCRdb reprocessed the PCR reads with MiXCR, giving one entry per CDR3 protein. The sample consists of about 640,000 distinct CDR3 sequences, just under 20% of them appearing once. Source material: naive CD8+ T cells from blood, with Jurkat cell RNA spiked in. The subset: FACS-sorted CD8+CD4-CCR7+CD45RA+ naive T cells. Every receptor here comes from a human donor in good health. Some libraries in this study had Jurkat cell RNA spiked in.

This clonotype has at least ten counts. The chain recombines TRBV5-4 with TRBJ2-7; D is undetermined. The CDR3 loop spans 15 amino acids. Germline-derived CDR1 and CDR2 are SGHNT and YYREEE (reference sequence). Trimming removed 4 bases at V and 4 bases at J, with 18 bases between. The CDR3, as DNA: TGTGCCAGCAGCGAGAGTATGGATGTCTCATACGAGCAGTACTTC. Protein product: CASSESMDVSYEQYF.

This clonotype has at least ten counts. The chain is built from TRBV6-1 and TRBJ1-1; D is ambiguous. The CDR3 length is 16 residues. Trimming stripped 0 bases from V and 1 base from J, with 12 bases between. CDR1 and CDR2 from the germline V gene are MNHNS and SASEGT. The CDR3 coding sequence is TGTGCCAGCAGTGAAGCCCTAGTTTGGTCGAACACTGAAGCTTTCTTT. This encodes CASSEALVWSNTEAFF.

At least ten counts were recorded for this clonotype. The chain employs TRBV4-3 and TRBJ2-7, with D uncertain. Between the trimmed V and J ends, which lost 0 bases and 4 bases, there was a span of 13 bases. Germline V gene sequence: CDR1 LGHNA, CDR2 YSLEER. The CDR3 covers 15 residues. CDR3 protein: CASSQDRSSFYEQYF. The DNA for the CDR3 is TGCGCCAGCAGCCAAGATCGATCTAGTTTTTACGAGCAGTACTTC.

The rearrangement links TRBV12-3 or TRBV12-4 to TRBJ2-2; tentative D call: TRBD1 (6 bases). CDR3 length: 17 residues. Trimming removed 5 bases from V and 5 bases from J, with 21 bases in between. CDR3 DNA: TGTGCCAGCAGTCCACGAGGACAGCCGCTGGGTACCGGGGAGCTGTTTTTT. Protein sequence: CASSPRGQPLGTGELFF.

The chain is built from TRBV24-1 and TRBJ2-2, with D unclear. The V gene's germline CDR1 is KGHDR and CDR2 SFDVKD. V gave up 8 bases and J gave up 4 bases, with 10 bases separating them. The CDR3 has 13 amino acids. The CDR3 loop reads CATTEGGTGELFF. The CDR3 DNA reads TGTGCCACCACGGAAGGTGGCACCGGGGAGCTGTTTTTT.

The sample holds many counts of this clonotype. The chain couples TRBV6-2 or TRBV6-3 to TRBJ2-5; 9 nucleotides align to TRBD1. Unmatched junction bases numbered 2, after V lost 7 bases and J lost 2 bases. The germline gives CDR1 MNHEY, CDR2 SVGEGT. There are 13 residues in the CDR3. CDR3 sequence reads: CASTGQGQETQYF. In nucleotides, the CDR3 is TGTGCCAGCACCGGACAGGGGCAAGAGACCCAGTACTTC.

This clonotype was recorded at least ten times. V gene TRBV4-3 combines with J gene TRBJ2-3, with 10 bases fitting TRBD2. The V and J ends lost 3 bases and 1 base, in that order; junction bases with no gene match: 4. The CDR3 consists of 16 residues. Germline V lookup: CDR1 LGHNA, CDR2 YSLEER. The CDR3 spells CASSHRTSGRTDTQYF. The CDR3 DNA is TGCGCCAGCAGCCACCGGACTAGCGGTCGCACAGATACGCAGTATTTT.